This entry lists 9 T cell receptor beta chains sequenced from one sample in a study of T cells in tuberculosis. Repertoires were generated with immunoSEQ multiplex PCR, while TCRdb's copy carries only in-frame clones and drops some. Of 30,000 or so clones in the sample, 90% were seen once. The sequenced sample was PBMCs. The receptors originated from a donor aged 10-29 years with latent tuberculosis or without tuberculosis infection.

The genes are TRBV5-4 and TRBJ1-2; 10 nucleotides line up with TRBD1. This CDR3 comprises 15 residues. Germline lookup yields CDR1 SGHNT and CDR2 YYREEE (reference sequence). V trimming: 8 bases; J trimming: 0 bases; junction bases outside the gene matches: 7. CDR3 sequence (DNA): TGTGCCAGTCGGGACAGGGGATCCCCTAACTATGGCTACACCTTC. Translating gives CASRDRGSPNYGYTF. The whole variable domain, remainder taken from reference TRBV5-4 and TRBJ1-2, is ETGVTQSPTHLIKTRGQQVTLRCSSQSGHNTVSWYQQALGQGPQFIFQYYREEENGRGNFPPRFSGLQFPNYSSELNVNALELDDSALYLCASRDRGSPNYGYTFGSGTRLTVV.

This rearrangement joins TRBV5-6 to TRBJ2-1; TRBD2 is a possible D gene (6 bases). This CDR3 is 18 amino acids long. Germline CDR1 is SGHDT and CDR2 is YYEEEE. Deletions cut 4 bases from V and 0 bases from J, with 20 bases between. The CDR3 DNA follows: TGTGCCAGCAGCAAAGTCCGGGACTTCTCAAGCTCCTACAATGAGCAGTTCTTC. It is translated as CASSKVRDFSSSYNEQFF. Full variable domain (remainder filled in from reference TRBV5-6 and TRBJ2-1): DAGVTQSPTHLIKTRGQQVTLRCSPKSGHDTVSWYQQALGQGPQFIFQYYEEEERQRGNFPDRFSGHQFPNYSSELNVNALLLGDSALYLCASSKVRDFSSSYNEQFFGPGTRLTVL.

J is TRBJ2-3 and V is TRBV5-4; possibly TRBD1 for D (7 bases). Trimming took off 4 bases at V and 6 bases at J, with 18 bases between the two ends. This CDR3 comprises 15 residues. Germline V gene lookup returns CDR1 SGHNT and CDR2 YYREEE (reference sequence). This CDR3 reads CASSGQGGLSDTQYF. CDR3 bases: TGTGCCAGCAGCGGGCAGGGGGGCCTGTCGGATACGCAGTATTTT.

The V and J genes are TRBV6-5 and TRBJ2-3, with D tentatively TRBD1 (6 bases). V lost 2 bases and J lost 1, with 10 bases in between. Looked up from germline, CDR1 is MNHEY and CDR2 is SVGAGI. The CDR3 sequence is 15 residues long. CDR3 nucleotides: TGTGCCAGCAGTTACCGGGCAGGGGGCACAGATACGCAGTATTTT. Its translation is CASSYRAGGTDTQYF.

V gene TRBV28 combines with J gene TRBJ1-1; D remains ambiguous. The V gene's germline CDR1 is MDHEN and CDR2 SYDVKM. The CDR3 sequence is 11 residues long. V was pared by 2 bases and J by 8 bases, with 6 bases between. In DNA, the CDR3 is TGTGCCAGCAGTTTAAGCATAGAAGCTTTCTTT. Its protein product is CASSLSIEAFF.

This clone was observed once. The chain links TRBV19 to TRBJ1-6; no clear D. V was clipped by 10 bases and J by 0 bases, with 10 bases between them. Germline V gene sequence: CDR1 LNHDA, CDR2 SQIVND (reference sequence). CDR3 size: 14 residues. The CDR3 sequence: CATGISSYNSPLHF. DNA for the CDR3: TGTGCCACCGGGATAAGCTCCTATAATTCACCCCTCCACTTT.

V gene TRBV7-6 combines with J gene TRBJ1-2, with D unclear. CDR3 length equals 13 residues. V was trimmed by 1 base and J by 7 bases, leaving 10 bases between them. Germline CDR1 is SGHVS and CDR2 is FNYEAQ. This CDR3 reads CASSLGPASGYTF. As DNA, the CDR3 is TGTGCCAGCAGCTTAGGCCCAGCTAGTGGCTACACCTTC.

V gene TRBV19 combines with J gene TRBJ2-2; a weak D match, TRBD1 (5 bases). V was shortened by 6 bases and J by 1 base, with 12 bases between the two germline ends. The CDR3 runs to 15 residues. Germline assignment: CDR1 LNHDA and CDR2 SQIVND (reference sequence). The CDR3 sequence is CASSLGQVNTGELFF. CDR3 coding DNA: TGTGCCAGTAGCCTAGGACAAGTGAACACCGGGGAGCTGTTTTTT.

This chain joins TRBV2 and TRBJ1-6; D remains ambiguous. This CDR3 has 14 amino acids. The V gene's germline CDR1 is SNHLY and CDR2 FYNNEI. Deletions cut 3 bases from V and 9 bases from J, with 12 bases between. The DNA of the CDR3 is TGTGCCAGCAGTGACTCCGGGGAGAGTTCACCCCTCCACTTT. Translation gives CASSDSGESSPLHF.